This TCR beta chain originates from a study of naive and memory T cell subsets. Study-wide points: Each distinct alpha or beta sequence counts as one clonotype.

As concerns this clonotype: The antigen is undetermined.

Both TRBC1 and TRBC2 were covered by a beta constant-region primer of two equimolar oligonucleotides. Four rounds of PCR amplified the ligated cDNA using nested alpha and beta constant-region primers plus SP2. TCRdb reanalysed the UMI-ligation and nested PCR reads using MiXCR and keeps one entry per CDR3 protein. The sample has 100,000 to 150,000 distinct CDR3 sequences; around 35% are singletons. CMV status came from CD4+ T cell IFNgamma after overnight CMV lysate stimulation of fresh PBMCs. This CDR3 contains 15 residues. CDR1 and CDR2 from the germline V gene are PRHDT and FYEKMQ (reference sequence). The germline V and J ends were trimmed by 2 bases and 0 bases, with 11 bases remaining between them.

The receptor was isolated from a human donor in good health. Specimen: central memory CD4+ T cells from blood. V gene TRBV13 combines with J gene TRBJ2-7; no definite D call. The DNA for the CDR3 is TGTGCCAGCAGCTTAAATCGTCCGAGCTCCTACGAGCAGTACTTC. Translated: CASSLNRPSSYEQYF. Complete variable domain (other parts from reference TRBV13 and TRBJ2-7): AAGVIQSPRHLIKEKRETATLKCYPIPRHDTVYWYQQGPGQDPQFLISFYEKMQSDKGSIPDRFSAQQFSDYHSELNMSSLELGDSALYFCASSLNRPSSYEQYFGPGTRLTVT.